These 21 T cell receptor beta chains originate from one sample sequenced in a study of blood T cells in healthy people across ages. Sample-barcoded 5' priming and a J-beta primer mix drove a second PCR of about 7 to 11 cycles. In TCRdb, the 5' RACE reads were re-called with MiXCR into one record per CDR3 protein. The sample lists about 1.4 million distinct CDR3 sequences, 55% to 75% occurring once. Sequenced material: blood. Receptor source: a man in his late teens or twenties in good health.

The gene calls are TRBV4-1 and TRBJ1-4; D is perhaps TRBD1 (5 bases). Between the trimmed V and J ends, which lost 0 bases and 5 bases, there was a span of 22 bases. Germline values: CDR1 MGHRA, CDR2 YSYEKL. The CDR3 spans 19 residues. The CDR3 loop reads CASSQDHGGRAGFNEKLFF. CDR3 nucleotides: TGCGCCAGCAGCCAAGATCACGGGGGGAGGGCAGGGTTCAATGAAAAACTGTTTTTT.

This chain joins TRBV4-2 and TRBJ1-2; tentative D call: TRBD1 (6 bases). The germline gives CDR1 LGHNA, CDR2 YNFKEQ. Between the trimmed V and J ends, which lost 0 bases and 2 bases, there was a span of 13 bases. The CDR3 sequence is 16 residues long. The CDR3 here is CASSQESPGENYGYTF. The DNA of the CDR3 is TGTGCCAGCAGCCAAGAATCCCCAGGGGAGAACTATGGCTACACCTTC.

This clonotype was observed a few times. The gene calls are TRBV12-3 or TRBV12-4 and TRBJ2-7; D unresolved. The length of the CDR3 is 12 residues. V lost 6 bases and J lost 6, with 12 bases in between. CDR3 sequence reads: CASRSGLLEQYF. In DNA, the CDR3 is TGTGCCAGCAGGAGTGGGTTGCTCGAGCAGTACTTC.

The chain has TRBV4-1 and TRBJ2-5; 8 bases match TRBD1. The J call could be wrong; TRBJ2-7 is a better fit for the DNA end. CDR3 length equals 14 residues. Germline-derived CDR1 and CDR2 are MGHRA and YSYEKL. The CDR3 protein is CASSKNDRGYEQYF. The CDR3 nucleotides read TGCGCCAGCAGCAAAAACGACAGGGGCTACGAGCAGTACTTC.

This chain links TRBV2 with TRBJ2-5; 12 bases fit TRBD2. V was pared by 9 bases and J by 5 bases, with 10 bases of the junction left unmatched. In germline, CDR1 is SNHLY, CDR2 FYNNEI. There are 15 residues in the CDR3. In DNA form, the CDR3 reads TGTGCCAGTGAGCCTAGCGGGAGGGCCGGTGAGACCCAGTACTTC. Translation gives CASEPSGRAGETQYF.

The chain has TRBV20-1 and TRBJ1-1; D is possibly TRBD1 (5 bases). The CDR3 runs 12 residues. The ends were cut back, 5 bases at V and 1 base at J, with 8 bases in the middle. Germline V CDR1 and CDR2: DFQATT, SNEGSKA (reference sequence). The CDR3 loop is CSAYRRNTEAFF. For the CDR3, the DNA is TGCAGTGCTTACAGGCGGAACACTGAAGCTTTCTTT.

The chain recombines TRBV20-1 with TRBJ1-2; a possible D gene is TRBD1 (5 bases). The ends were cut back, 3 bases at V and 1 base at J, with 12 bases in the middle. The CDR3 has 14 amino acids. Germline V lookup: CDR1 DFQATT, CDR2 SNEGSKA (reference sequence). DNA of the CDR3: TGCAGTGCTAGTTCGGTCAGGGTTAACTATGGCTACACCTTC. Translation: CSASSVRVNYGYTF.

The DNA of the CDR3 is TGTGCCAGCACCGAAAGTGGGTACAATGAGCAGTTCTTC. As protein: CASTESGYNEQFF. The rearrangement uses TRBV7-9 and TRBJ2-1, with D unresolved. This CDR3 spans 13 amino acids. V was trimmed by 7 bases and J by 4 bases, leaving 11 bases between them. From germline, CDR1 is SEHNR and CDR2 FQNEAQ (reference sequence).

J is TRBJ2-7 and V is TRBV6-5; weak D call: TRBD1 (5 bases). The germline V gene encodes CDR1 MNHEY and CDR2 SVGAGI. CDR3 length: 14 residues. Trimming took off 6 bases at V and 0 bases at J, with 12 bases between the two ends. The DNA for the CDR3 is TGTGCCAGCAGCTACAGGCTCAGCTCCTACGAGCAGTACTTC. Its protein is CASSYRLSSYEQYF.

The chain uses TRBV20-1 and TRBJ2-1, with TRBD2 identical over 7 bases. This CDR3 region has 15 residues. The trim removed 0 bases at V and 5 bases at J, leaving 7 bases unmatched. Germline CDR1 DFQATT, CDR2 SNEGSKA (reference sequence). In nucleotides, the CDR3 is TGCAGTGCTAGAGATCTGGAGCGGGGACACAATGAGCAGTTCTTC. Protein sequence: CSARDLERGHNEQFF.

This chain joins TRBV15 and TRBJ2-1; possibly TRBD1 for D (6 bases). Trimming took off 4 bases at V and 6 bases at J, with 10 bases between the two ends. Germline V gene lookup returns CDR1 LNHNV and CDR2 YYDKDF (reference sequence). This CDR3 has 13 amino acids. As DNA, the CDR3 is TGTGCCACCAGCAACAGGGTCGGCAATGAGCAGTTCTTC. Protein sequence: CATSNRVGNEQFF.

CDR3 region: CASSPTSIQYF. CDR3 coding DNA: TGTGCCAGCAGCCCGACTAGCATTCAGTACTTC. The chain uses TRBV7-9 and TRBJ2-5, with a weak D call TRBD2 (6 bases). The J call may not be correct, given that the DNA end is closer to TRBJ2-4. The germline CDR1 and CDR2 sequences are SEHNR and FQNEAQ (reference sequence). The CDR3 length is 11 residues.

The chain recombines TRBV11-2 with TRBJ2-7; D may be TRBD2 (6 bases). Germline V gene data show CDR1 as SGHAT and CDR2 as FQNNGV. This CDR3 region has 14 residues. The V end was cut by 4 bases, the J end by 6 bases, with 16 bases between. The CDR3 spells CASSSGVGMLEQYF. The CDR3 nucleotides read TGTGCCAGCAGCTCGGGGGTAGGAATGCTCGAGCAGTACTTC.

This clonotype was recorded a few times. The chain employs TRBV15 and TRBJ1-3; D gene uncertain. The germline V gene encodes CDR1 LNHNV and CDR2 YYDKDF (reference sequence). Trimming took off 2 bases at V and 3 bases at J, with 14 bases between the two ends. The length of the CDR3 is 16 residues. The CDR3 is CATSRPGEMIGNTIYF. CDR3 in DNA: TGTGCCACCAGCAGACCCGGGGAGATGATTGGAAACACCATATATTTT.

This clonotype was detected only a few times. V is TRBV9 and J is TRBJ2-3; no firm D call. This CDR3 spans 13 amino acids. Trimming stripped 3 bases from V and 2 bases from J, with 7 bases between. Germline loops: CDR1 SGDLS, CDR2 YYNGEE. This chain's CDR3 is CASSAADTDTQYF. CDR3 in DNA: TGTGCCAGCAGCGCCGCGGACACAGATACGCAGTATTTT. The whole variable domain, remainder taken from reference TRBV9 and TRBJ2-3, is DSGVTQTPKHLITATGQRVTLRCSPRSGDLSVYWYQQSLDQGLQFLIQYYNGEERAKGNILERFSAQQFPDLHSELNLSSLELGDSALYFCASSAADTDTQYFGPGTRLTVL.

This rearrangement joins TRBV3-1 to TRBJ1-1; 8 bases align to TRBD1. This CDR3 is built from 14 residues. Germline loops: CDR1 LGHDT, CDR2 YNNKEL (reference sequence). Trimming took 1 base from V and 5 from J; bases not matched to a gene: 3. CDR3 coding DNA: TGTGCCAGCAGCCAAGGGCAGGGGGCGACTGAAGCTTTCTTT. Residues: CASSQGQGATEAFF.

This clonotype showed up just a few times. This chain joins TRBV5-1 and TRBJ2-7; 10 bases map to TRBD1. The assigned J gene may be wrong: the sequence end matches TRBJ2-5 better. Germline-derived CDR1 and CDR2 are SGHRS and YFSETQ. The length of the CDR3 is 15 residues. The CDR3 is CASSSRTGGVQTQYF. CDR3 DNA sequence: TGCGCCAGCAGCTCCAGGACAGGGGGGGTTCAGACCCAGTACTTC.

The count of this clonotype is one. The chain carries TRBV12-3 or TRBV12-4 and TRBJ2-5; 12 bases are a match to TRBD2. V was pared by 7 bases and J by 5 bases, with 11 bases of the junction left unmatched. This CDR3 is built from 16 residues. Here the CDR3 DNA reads TGTGCCAGCACCCACGGGACTAGCGGGTTTCCGGAGACCCAGTACTTC. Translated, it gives CASTHGTSGFPETQYF.

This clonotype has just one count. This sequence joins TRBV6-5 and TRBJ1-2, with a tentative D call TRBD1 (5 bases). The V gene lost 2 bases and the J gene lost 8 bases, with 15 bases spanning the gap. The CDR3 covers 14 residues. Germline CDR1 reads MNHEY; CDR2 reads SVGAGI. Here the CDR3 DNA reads TGTGCCAGCAGTTACGACAGAGATCTACGAGGCTACACCTTC. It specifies CASSYDRDLRGYTF.

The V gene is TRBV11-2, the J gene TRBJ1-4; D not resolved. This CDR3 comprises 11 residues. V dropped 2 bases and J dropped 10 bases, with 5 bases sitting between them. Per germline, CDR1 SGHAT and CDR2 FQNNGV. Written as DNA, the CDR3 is TGTGCCAGCAGCTTATACGGAAAACTGTTTTTT. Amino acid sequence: CASSLYGKLFF.

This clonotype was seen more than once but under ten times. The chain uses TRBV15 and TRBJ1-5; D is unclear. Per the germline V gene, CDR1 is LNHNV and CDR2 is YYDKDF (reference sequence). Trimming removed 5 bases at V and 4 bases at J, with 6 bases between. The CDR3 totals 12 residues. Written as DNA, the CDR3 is TGTGCCACCAGCGGAATAAATCAGCCCCAGCATTTT. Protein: CATSGINQPQHF. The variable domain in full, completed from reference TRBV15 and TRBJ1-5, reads DAMVIQNPRYQVTQFGKPVTLSCSQTLNHNVMYWYQQKSSQAPKLLFHYYDKDFNNEADTPDNFQSRRPNTSFCFLDIRSPGLGDTAMYLCATSGINQPQHFGDGTRLSIL.